This paragraph reports one T cell receptor beta chain. Its antigen is undetermined. This specimen comes from a study of beta chain features in type 1 diabetes. For the study at large: Examined across all samples were roughly 110,000,000 sorted cells. General observations from the study: Shortening of TCRB CDR3s, moderate but significant, appeared in all four CD4+ subsets of Type 1 diabetes patients.

The CDR3 contains 14 residues. The V end lost 0 bases, the J end lost 1 base, and 7 bases lay between the germline ends. CDR1 SGDLS and CDR2 YYNGEE come from the germline V gene. Expressed TCRB transcripts were sequenced because the isolated RNA had all been reverse transcribed beforehand. The method was immunoSEQ multiplex PCR; TCRdb's version includes in-frame clones alone and lacks a portion of them. The sample shows under 90,000 clones, 25% to 35% of them seen only once. This sequence was found in a woman under 30 in good health. The gene calls are TRBV9 and TRBJ1-1; D is undetermined. Sequencing was done on a sample of stem cell memory CD4+ T cells from blood. The CDR3 spells CASSVDGTNTEAFF. CDR3 bases: TGTGCCAGCAGCGTAGATGGCACGAACACTGAAGCTTTCTTT.